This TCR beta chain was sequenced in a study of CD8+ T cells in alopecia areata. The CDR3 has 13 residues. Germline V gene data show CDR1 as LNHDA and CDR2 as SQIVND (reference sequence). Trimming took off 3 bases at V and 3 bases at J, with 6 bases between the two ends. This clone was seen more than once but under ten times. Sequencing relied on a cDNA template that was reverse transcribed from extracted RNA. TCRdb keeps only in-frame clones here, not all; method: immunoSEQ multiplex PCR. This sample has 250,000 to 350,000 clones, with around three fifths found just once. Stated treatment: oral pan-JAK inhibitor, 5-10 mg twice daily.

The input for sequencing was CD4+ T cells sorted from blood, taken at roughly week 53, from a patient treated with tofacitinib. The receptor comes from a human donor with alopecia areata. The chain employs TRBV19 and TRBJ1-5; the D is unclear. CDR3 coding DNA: TGTGCCAGTAGTATGACGGTCAATCAGCCCCAGCATTTT. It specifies CASSMTVNQPQHF.